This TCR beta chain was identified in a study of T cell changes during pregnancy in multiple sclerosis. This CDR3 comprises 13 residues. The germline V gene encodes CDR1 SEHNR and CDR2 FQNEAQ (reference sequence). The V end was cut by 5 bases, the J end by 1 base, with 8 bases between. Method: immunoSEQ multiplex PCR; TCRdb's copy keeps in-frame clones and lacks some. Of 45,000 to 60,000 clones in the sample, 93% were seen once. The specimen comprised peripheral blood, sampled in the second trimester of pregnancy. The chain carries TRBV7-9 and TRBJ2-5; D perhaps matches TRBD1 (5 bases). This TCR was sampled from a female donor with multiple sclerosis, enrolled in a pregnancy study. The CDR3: CASSPTAQETQYF. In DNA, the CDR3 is TGTGCCAGCAGCCCGACAGCCCAAGAGACCCAGTACTTC.